The clone carrying this T cell receptor (beta chain) was seen a few times. As yet, its antigen is unknown. These data originate in a study of human T cells and chemical hapten exposure. Study results and limitations: There were significantly more large CDR3 similarity clusters among expanded TCRs than among controls. Healthy people's immune response may differ from that of the donors, who had alopecia. Patch test score rose with PT1 expanded TCRs, significant at 8, 16, 32, not 4.

The CDR3 runs to 14 residues. The germline V gene encodes CDR1 SNHLY and CDR2 FYNNEI. J lost 3 bases, V lost 3 bases, and 5 bases had no gene match. Time point given: patch test 1, 2 weeks after DPC sensitization. The treatment was: therapeutic diphenylcyclopropenone sensitization with weekly scalp DPC. Total RNA was isolated from unfractionated whole blood. TCRdb re-analysed the RACE reads in MiXCR, keeping a single row per CDR3 protein. The sample shows some 400,000 distinct CDR3 sequences, around 5% of them seen only once. This rearrangement joins TRBV2 to TRBJ2-7; 7 bases line up with TRBD1. Sequences were derived from whole blood, sampled in connection with sensitization to the hapten diphenylcyclopropenone (DPC). The source of this sequence is a woman between 50 and 59 years old with alopecia areata. Some clones in this sample may be carry-over from other donors' samples. Here the CDR3 reads CASSEGQRYYEQYF. The CDR3 DNA reads TGTGCCAGCAGTGAGGGACAGCGCTACTACGAGCAGTACTTC.